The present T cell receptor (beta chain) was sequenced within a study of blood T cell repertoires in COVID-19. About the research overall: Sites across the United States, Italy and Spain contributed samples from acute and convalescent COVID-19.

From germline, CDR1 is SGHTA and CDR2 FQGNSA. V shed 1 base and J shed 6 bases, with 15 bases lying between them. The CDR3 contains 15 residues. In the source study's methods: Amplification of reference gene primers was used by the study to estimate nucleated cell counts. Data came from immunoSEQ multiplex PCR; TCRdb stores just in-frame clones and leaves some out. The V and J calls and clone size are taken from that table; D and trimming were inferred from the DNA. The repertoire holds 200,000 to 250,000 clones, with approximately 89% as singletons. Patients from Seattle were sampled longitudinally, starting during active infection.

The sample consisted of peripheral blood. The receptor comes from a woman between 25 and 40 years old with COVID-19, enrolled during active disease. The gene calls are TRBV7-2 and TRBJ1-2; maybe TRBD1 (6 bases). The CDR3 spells CASSLGLGALDGYTF. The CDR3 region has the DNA TGTGCCAGCAGCTTAGGGCTGGGGGCCCTCGATGGCTACACCTTC.